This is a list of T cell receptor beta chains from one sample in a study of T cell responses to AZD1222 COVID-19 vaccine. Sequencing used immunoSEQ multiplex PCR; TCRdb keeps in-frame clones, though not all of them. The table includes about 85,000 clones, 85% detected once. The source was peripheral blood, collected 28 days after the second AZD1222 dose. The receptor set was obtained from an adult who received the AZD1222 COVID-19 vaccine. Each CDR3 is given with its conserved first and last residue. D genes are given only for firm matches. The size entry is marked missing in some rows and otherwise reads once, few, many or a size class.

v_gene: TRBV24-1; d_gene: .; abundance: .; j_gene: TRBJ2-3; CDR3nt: TGTGCCACCTCGGCTGGGGGCTTGGATACGCAGTATTTT; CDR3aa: CATSAGGLDTQYF
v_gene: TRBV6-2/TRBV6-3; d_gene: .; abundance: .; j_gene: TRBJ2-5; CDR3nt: TGTGCCAGCAGTTACTCGGTAGTCGGGCCCGGCGTGGCTTACTTC; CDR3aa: CASSYSVVGPGVAYF
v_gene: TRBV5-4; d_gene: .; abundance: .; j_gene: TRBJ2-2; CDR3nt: TGTGCCAGCAGCTCAAGTCAGGACGGGGAGCTGTTTTTT; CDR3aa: CASSSSQDGELFF
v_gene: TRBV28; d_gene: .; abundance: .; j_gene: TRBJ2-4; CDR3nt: TGTGCCACCCTGAGTGGGGGTTTGACCAAAAACATTCAGTACTTC; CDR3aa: CATLSGGLTKNIQYF
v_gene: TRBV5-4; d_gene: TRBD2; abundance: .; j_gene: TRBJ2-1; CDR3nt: TGTGCCAGCAGCGCCGCCGGGACTAGCAATGAGCAGTTCTTC; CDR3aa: CASSAAGTSNEQFF
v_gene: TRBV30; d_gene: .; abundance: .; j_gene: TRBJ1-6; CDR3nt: TGTGCCTGGACTGGGGGCTCCGCCGTCTTTAATTCACCCCTCCACTTT; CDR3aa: CAWTGGSAVFNSPLHF
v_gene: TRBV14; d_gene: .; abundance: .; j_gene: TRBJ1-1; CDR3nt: TGTGCCAGCAGCCAAGGACCTATGAACACTGAAGCTTTCTTT; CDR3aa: CASSQGPMNTEAFF
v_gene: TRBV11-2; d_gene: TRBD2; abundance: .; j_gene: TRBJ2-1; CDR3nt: TGTGCCAGCAGCTTAGTCGGGGGGAGTGAGCAGTTCTTC; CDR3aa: CASSLVGGSEQFF
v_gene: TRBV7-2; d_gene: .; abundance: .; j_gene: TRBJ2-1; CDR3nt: TGTGCCAGCAAACAGGGTAATGACAATGAGCAGTTCTTC; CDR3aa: CASKQGNDNEQFF
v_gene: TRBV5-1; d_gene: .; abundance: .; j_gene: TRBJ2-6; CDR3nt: TGCGCCAGCAGCTTGGTCAGCAACTCTGGGGCCAACGTCCTGACTTTC; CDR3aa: CASSLVSNSGANVLTF
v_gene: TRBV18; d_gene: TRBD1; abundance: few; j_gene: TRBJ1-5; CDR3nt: TGTGCCAGCTCACCGGGACAGGGGGATCAGCCCCAGCATTTT; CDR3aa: CASSPGQGDQPQHF
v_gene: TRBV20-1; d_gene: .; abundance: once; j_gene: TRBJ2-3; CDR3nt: TGCAGTGCTAGTCCCAGCAGTGGGGATACGCAGTATTTT; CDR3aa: CSASPSSGDTQYF
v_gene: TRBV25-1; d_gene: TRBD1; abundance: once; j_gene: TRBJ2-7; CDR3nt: TGTGCCAGCTCTCGGACAGGGGGCTACGAGCAGTACTTC; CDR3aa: CASSRTGGYEQYF
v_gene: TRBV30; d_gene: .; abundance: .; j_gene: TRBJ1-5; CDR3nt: TGTGCCTGGAGTGAAGGGCCCTTAGGCAATCAGCCCCAGCATTTT; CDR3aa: CAWSEGPLGNQPQHF
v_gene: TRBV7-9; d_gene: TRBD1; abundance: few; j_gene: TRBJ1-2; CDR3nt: TGTGCCAGCAGCTCGATGTTGGGACAGACCGTCTATGGCTACACCTTC; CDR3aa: CASSSMLGQTVYGYTF
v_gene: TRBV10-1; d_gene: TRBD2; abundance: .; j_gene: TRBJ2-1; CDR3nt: TGCGCCAGCAGTGATCCAGCGGGAGGCTCCTACAATGAGCAGTTCTTC; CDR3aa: CASSDPAGGSYNEQFF
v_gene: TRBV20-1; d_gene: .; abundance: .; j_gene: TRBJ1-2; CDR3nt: TGCAGTGCTAGAGGAGGCGCTGGCTACACCTTC; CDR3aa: CSARGGAGYTF
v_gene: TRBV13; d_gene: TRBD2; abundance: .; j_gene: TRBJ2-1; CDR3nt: TGTGCCAGCAGCTCGGGGGGGGCCAATGGCAATGAGCAGTTCTTC; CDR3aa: CASSSGGANGNEQFF
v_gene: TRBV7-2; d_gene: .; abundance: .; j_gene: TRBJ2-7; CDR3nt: TGTGCCAGCAGCCGCTCCTCGAGCTCCTACGAGCAGTACTTC; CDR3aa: CASSRSSSSYEQYF
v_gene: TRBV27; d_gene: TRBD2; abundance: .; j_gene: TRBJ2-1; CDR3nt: TGTGCCAGCAGTTTAGGCACGGGGGGGTTCTACAATGAGCAGTTCTTC; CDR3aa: CASSLGTGGFYNEQFF
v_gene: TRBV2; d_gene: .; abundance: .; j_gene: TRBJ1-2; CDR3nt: TGTGCCAGCAGTGACGGCGGGAGCTATGGCTACACCTTC; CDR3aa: CASSDGGSYGYTF
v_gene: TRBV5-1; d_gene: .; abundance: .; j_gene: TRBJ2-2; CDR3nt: TGCGCCAGCAGCTTGGATCCGAACACCGGGGAGCTGTTTTTT; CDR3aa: CASSLDPNTGELFF
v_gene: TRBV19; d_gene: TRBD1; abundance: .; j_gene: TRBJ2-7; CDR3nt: TGTGCCAGTAGTATAGAAAGGACAGGGGTAAGTTACGAGCAGTACTTC; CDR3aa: CASSIERTGVSYEQYF
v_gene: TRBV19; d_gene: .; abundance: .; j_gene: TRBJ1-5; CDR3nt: TGTGCCAGTAGTATCGTGGGGGCCGGCCAGCCCCAGCATTTT; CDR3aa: CASSIVGAGQPQHF
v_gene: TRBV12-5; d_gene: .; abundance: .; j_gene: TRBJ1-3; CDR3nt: TGTGCTAGTGGTTTGCAGGGTTTGGACGGAAACACCATATATTTT; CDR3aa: CASGLQGLDGNTIYF
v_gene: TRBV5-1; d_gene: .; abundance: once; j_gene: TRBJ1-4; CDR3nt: TGCGCCAGCAGCGACCAGGGGTTCGGGGAAAAACTGTTTTTT; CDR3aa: CASSDQGFGEKLFF
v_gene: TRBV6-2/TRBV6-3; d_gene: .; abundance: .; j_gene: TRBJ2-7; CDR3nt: TGTGCCAGCAGTTACGTGGTTAGTTCCTACGAGCAGTACTTC; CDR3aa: CASSYVVSSYEQYF
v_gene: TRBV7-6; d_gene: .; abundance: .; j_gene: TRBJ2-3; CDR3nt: TGTGCCAGCAGCTGGGGGACAGATACGCAGTATTTT; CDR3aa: CASSWGTDTQYF
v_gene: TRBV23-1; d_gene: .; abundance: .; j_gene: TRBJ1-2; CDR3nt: TGCGCCAGCGTCAAGTTGGGGAATATGGACGCTGGCGGAGGCTACACCTTC; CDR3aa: CASVKLGNMDAGGGYTF
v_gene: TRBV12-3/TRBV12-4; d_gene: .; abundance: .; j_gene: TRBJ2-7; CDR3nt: TGTGCCAGCAGTGCGAGCGGGTACGAGCAGTACTTC; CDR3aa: CASSASGYEQYF
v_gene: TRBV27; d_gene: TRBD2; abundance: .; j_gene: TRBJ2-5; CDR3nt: TGTGCCAGCAGTTTCCAGCGGGGGCCCCCAGAGACCCAGTACTTC; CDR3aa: CASSFQRGPPETQYF
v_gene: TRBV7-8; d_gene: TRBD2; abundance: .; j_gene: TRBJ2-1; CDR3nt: TGTGCCAGCAGCCCCGAGCGGCTAGCGGGGAATGAGCAGTTCTTC; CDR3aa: CASSPERLAGNEQFF
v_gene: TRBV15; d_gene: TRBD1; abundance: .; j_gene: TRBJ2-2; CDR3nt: TGTGCCACCAGCAGACTAGGGACAGTCAACACCGGGGAGCTGTTTTTT; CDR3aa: CATSRLGTVNTGELFF
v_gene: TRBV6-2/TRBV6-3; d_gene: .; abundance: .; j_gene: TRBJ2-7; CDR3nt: TGTGCCAGCAGTTACCGCATTTTGGTCCCCTCCTACGAGCAGTACTTC; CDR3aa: CASSYRILVPSYEQYF
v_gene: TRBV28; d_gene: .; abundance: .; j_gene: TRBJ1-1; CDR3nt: TGTGCCAGCAGATTCATGCACACTGAAGCTTTCTTT; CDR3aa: CASRFMHTEAFF
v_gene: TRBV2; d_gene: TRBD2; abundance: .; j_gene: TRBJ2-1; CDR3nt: TGTGCCCGCGGGGGGGCTCGCGGGGGCCCTGAGCAGTTCTTC; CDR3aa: CARGGARGGPEQFF
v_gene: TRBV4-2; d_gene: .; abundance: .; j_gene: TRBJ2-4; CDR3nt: TGTGCCAGCAGCCAGGACGGCAAAAACATTCAGTACTTC; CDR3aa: CASSQDGKNIQYF
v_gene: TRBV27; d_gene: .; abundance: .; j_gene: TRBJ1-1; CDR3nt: TGTGCCAGCAGAATTCAGGGTCGGCCTGAAGCTTTCTTT; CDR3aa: CASRIQGRPEAFF
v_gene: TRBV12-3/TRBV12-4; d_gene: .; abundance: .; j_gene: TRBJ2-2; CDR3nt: TGTGCCAGCAGAACCCACACCGGGGAGCTGTTTTTT; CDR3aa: CASRTHTGELFF
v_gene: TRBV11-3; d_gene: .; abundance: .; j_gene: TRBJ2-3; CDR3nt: TGTGCCAGCAGCTTAGACAGAAATACGCAGTATTTT; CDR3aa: CASSLDRNTQYF
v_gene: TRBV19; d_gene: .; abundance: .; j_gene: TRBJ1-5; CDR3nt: TGTGCCAGTAGTGCGCCTCGGGAGGCGGCCTGGGCCCAGCATTTT; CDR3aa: CASSAPREAAWAQHF
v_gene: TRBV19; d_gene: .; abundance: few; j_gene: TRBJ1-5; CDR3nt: TGTGCCAGTAGTAAACCCCGAGGAGGGGAGGCGGTCCAGCATTTT; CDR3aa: CASSKPRGGEAVQHF
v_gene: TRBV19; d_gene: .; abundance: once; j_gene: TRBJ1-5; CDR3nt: TGTGCCAGTAGTATTGGACGGACGCCTAATCAGCCCCAGCATTTT; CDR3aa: CASSIGRTPNQPQHF
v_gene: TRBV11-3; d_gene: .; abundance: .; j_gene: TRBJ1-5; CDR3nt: TGTGCCAGCAGCCGAGCGGGGGGGGGTCAGCCCCAGCATTTT; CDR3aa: CASSRAGGGQPQHF
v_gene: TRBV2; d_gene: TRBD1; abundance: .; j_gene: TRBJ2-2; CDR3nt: TGTGCCAGCAGGGACAGGGGCACCGGGGAGCTGTTTTTT; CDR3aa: CASRDRGTGELFF
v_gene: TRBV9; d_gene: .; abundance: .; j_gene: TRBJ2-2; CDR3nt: TGTGCCAGCAGCGTAGCTGGAACCGGGGAGCTGTTTTTT; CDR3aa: CASSVAGTGELFF
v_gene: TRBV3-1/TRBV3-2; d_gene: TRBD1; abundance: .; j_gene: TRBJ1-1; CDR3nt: TGTGCCAGCAGCCCCCGGGACAGGAGGAACACTGAAGCTTTCTTT; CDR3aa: CASSPRDRRNTEAFF
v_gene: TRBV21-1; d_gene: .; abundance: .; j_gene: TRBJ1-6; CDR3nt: TGTGCCAGATTAGGGACAGGGGGTTATTCACCCCTCCACTTT; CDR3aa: CARLGTGGYSPLHF
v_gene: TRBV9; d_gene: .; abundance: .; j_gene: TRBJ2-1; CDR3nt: TGTGCCAGCAGCGTACTGGTAGCGGCCCTCGGCAATGAGCAGTTCTTC; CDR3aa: CASSVLVAALGNEQFF
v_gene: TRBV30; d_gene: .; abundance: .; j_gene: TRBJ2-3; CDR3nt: TGTGCCTGGGACCCTACGGACAGAACTAGCACAGATACGCAGTATTTT; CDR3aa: CAWDPTDRTSTDTQYF
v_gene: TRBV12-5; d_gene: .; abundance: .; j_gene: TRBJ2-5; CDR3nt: TGTGCTAGTGGTTTGCCCACTGGGGACTTTACGAGGGTGACCCAGTACTTC; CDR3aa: CASGLPTGDFTRVTQYF
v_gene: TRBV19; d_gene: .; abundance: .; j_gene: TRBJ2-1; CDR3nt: TGTGCCAGTAGCCACTACAATGAGCAGTTCTTC; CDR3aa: CASSHYNEQFF
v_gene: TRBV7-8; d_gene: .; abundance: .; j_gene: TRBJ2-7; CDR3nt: TGTGCCAGCAGCTCCCCTAGGTCCTACGAGCAGTACTTC; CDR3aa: CASSSPRSYEQYF
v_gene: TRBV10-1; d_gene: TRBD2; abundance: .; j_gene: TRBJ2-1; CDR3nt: TGCGCCAGCAGTGAGAAGGGACTAGCGACCTACAATGAGCAGTTCTTC; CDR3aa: CASSEKGLATYNEQFF
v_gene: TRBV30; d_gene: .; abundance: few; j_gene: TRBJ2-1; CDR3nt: TGTGCCTGGAGTCTCTGGCCTGGGGACAAGGAGCAGTTCTTC; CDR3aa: CAWSLWPGDKEQFF